The subject of this entry is one T cell receptor (beta chain). What it binds is not known. Other DNA sequences in this sample translate to the same CDR3. Assay used: immunoSEQ multiplex PCR; TCRdb lists only in-frame clones, some missing. The sample has approximately 2.1 million clones, approximately 95% seen once; the top ten hold 0.39%. Trimming took off 6 bases at V and 2 bases at J, with 6 bases between the two ends. There are 12 residues in the CDR3. Germline-derived CDR1 and CDR2 are MDHEN and SYDVKM. These data originate in a study of shared clonotypes between healthy human individuals. Study observations and caveats: Clonotypes shared by all four donors outscored non-shared clonotypes in generation probability. Around 4.7% was the fraction of naive CD4 clonotypes found shared across a few donors.

The healthy adult donors were HIV-negative and reported no recent acute infections or vaccinations. This receptor was obtained from a man between 18 and 35 years old in good health. Some clones in this sample may be carry-over from other donors' samples. Sequencing input: naive CD4+ T cells from PBMCs. Subset meaning: CD45RA+ positively selected. This chain uses TRBV28 with TRBJ2-3; the D is unclear. DNA for the CDR3: TGTGCCAGCAGCACTTACACAGATACGCAGTATTTT. It codes for CASSTYTDTQYF.